The 19 T cell receptor beta chains reported below all come from one sample, sequenced in a study of patients and donors after allogeneic stem cell transplantation. TCRdb fed the RT-PCR reads into MiXCR, producing one record per CDR3 protein. The table includes about a million distinct CDR3 sequences, roughly 18% detected once. Sequencing was carried out using blood, either unsorted or a sorted T cell fraction (not recorded which). The receptors come from a human donor who was either an allogeneic HSCT recipient or a stem cell or donor lymphocyte infusion donor (not recorded which). It is not recorded whose cells these are; they may come from a transplant donor.

The chain employs TRBV20-1 and TRBJ2-3, with 12 bases aligning to TRBD2. The germline V gene encodes CDR1 DFQATT and CDR2 SNEGSKA (reference sequence). The CDR3 has 15 amino acids. Trimming cost V 2 bases and J 4 bases; bases outside gene matches: 4. The CDR3 DNA is TGCAGTGCTAGAAAGCCTAGCGGGAGGGCAGATACGCAGTATTTT. It encodes CSARKPSGRADTQYF.

The chain couples TRBV20-1 to TRBJ1-3; TRBD1 agrees at 7 bases. Germline CDR1 is DFQATT and CDR2 is SNEGSKA (reference sequence). Trimming took 3 bases from V and 0 from J; bases not matched to a gene: 8. This CDR3 has 16 amino acids. This chain's CDR3 is CSARTGQKHSGNTIYF. The CDR3 DNA is TGCAGTGCTAGGACGGGACAGAAACACTCTGGAAACACCATATATTTT.

In this sample, this clonotype turned up a few times. The chain links TRBV12-3 or TRBV12-4 to TRBJ2-2, with 7 positions matching TRBD1. CDR3 length: 15 amino acids. J was trimmed by 4 bases and V by 6 bases; bases with no gene match: 8. The CDR3 bases are TGTGCCAGCAGACGACAGGGCGGTATCACCGGGGAGCTGTTTTTT. Protein: CASRRQGGITGELFF.

The V call is TRBV6-5, the J call TRBJ2-1; D remains unclear. CDR3 length: 15 residues. From germline, CDR1 is MNHEY and CDR2 SVGAGI. V dropped 4 bases and J dropped 3 bases, with 13 bases sitting between them. The CDR3 DNA is TGTGCCAGCAGTTCTCGGACGGATAACTACAATGAGCAGTTCTTC. As protein: CASSSRTDNYNEQFF.

The chain couples TRBV6-1 to TRBJ2-1; 10 positions agree with TRBD1. CDR1 is MNHNS and CDR2 is SASEGT in the germline V gene. Trimming removed 7 bases from V and 9 bases from J; junction bases left unmatched: 9. There are 14 residues in the CDR3. For the CDR3, the DNA is TGTGCCAGCACGGGACAGGGGCTTATCACTGAGCAGTTCTTC. It encodes CASTGQGLITEQFF.

Only a few counts were recorded for this clonotype. This sequence joins TRBV6-1 and TRBJ1-2; D might be TRBD1 (5 bases). V was trimmed by 1 base and J by 6 bases, leaving 12 bases between them. The CDR3 consists of 14 residues. Germline V gene data show CDR1 as MNHNS and CDR2 as SASEGT. As DNA, the CDR3 is TGTGCCAGCAGTGAAGGTTGGGGGACTCATGGCTACACCTTC. This codes for CASSEGWGTHGYTF.

The chain recombines TRBV7-8 with TRBJ1-5; D is unresolved. This CDR3 is 15 amino acids long. Germline V gives CDR1 SGHVS, CDR2 FQNEAQ. The V gene lost 5 bases and the J gene lost 5 bases, with 16 bases spanning the gap. CDR3 DNA sequence: TGTGCCAGCAGCGTCGTATCCGGGGTATATCAGCCCCAGCATTTT. Protein product: CASSVVSGVYQPQHF. The whole variable domain, remainder taken from reference TRBV7-8 and TRBJ1-5, is GAGVSQSPRYKVAKRGQDVALRCDPISGHVSLFWYQQALGQGPEFLTYFQNEAQLDKSGLPSDRFFAERPEGSVSTLKIQRTQQEDSAVYLCASSVVSGVYQPQHFGDGTRLSIL.

This clonotype has a handful of counts. V is TRBV15 and J is TRBJ2-3; 8 positions agree with TRBD2. CDR3 size: 17 residues. Germline trimming cut 1 base from V and 2 bases from J; bases unmatched to any gene: 8. Germline V lookup: CDR1 LNHNV, CDR2 YYDKDF (reference sequence). The CDR3 DNA follows: TGTGCCACCAGCAGAGCTCTAAGCGGGGGCCTCACAGATACGCAGTATTTT. It translates to CATSRALSGGLTDTQYF.

This clonotype was counted between two and nine times. Just one base apart from a much larger clone, this may be a read error. The chain recombines TRBV2 with TRBJ2-3, with D unresolved. The CDR3 consists of 12 residues. V shed 4 bases and J shed 4 bases, with 6 bases lying between them. In germline, CDR1 is SNHLY, CDR2 FYNNEI. Here the CDR3 DNA reads TGTGCCAGCAGTGCCAGGTCAGATACGCAGTATTTT. Amino acid sequence: CASSARSDTQYF.

In its sample, this clonotype was seen many times. The chain has TRBV5-1 and TRBJ1-4, with no clear D. Trimming cost V 3 bases and J 0 bases, with 9 bases left between them. Germline V gene data show CDR1 as SGHRS and CDR2 as YFSETQ. This CDR3 has 15 residues. The CDR3 region is CASSSAGPTNEKLFF. The CDR3 nucleotides read TGCGCCAGCAGCTCAGCAGGACCAACTAATGAAAAACTGTTTTTT. Full variable domain (outside the CDR3, taken from reference TRBV5-1 and TRBJ1-4): KAGVTQTPRYLIKTRGQQVTLSCSPISGHRSVSWYQQTPGQGLQFLFEYFSETQRNKGNFPGRFSGRQFSNSRSEMNVSTLELGDSALYLCASSSAGPTNEKLFFGSGTQLSVL.

Regarding this clonotype: Compared with germline, one end of the junction differs, possibly owing to a read error. The CDR3 is CASSQRVLNAAVRF. CDR3 DNA: TGTGCCAGCAGCCAACGGGTCCTTAATGCCGCCGTTCGTTTC. This chain links TRBV3-1 with TRBJ2-5, with D unclear. Germline loops: CDR1 LGHDT, CDR2 YNNKEL (reference sequence). The CDR3 is made up of 14 amino acids.

This clonotype was recorded a few times. The chain combines TRBV7-2 with TRBJ2-7; 13 bases line up with TRBD2. This CDR3 comprises 16 residues. Germline values: CDR1 SGHTA, CDR2 FQGNSA. The junction had 4 bases not matched to a gene; V was cut back by 5 bases and J by 0 bases. CDR3 region: CASSRTSGGNSYEQYF. The CDR3 DNA reads as TGTGCCAGCAGCCGGACTAGCGGGGGTAACTCCTACGAGCAGTACTTC.

Many counts were recorded for this clonotype. The chain carries TRBV20-1 and TRBJ1-1; D gene unclear. This CDR3 is built from 11 residues. The V gene's germline CDR1 is DFQATT and CDR2 SNEGSKA (reference sequence). The CDR3 nucleotides are TGCAGCGCGCTCCGGGGCACTGAAGCTTTCTTT. This codes for CSALRGTEAFF.

This clonotype was observed at least ten times. J is TRBJ2-2 and V is TRBV24-1, with 7 bases identical to TRBD2. The trim removed 3 bases at V and 0 bases at J, leaving 3 bases unmatched. Germline CDR1 and CDR2: KGHDR and SFDVKD. The CDR3 contains 16 residues. Written as DNA, the CDR3 is TGTGCCACCAGTGATAGACTAGCAGCGAACACCGGGGAGCTGTTTTTT. This gives the protein CATSDRLAANTGELFF.

The V and J genes are TRBV12-5 and TRBJ2-2, with D unclear. Germline CDR1 LGHNT, CDR2 FRNRAP. Trimming left V 3 bases short and J 0 bases short, with 11 bases between. The length of the CDR3 is 16 residues. CDR3 DNA sequence: TGTGCTAGTGGTTTAAGGCAGGCCCCGAACACCGGGGAGCTGTTTTTT. Its protein is CASGLRQAPNTGELFF.

This clonotype was seen more than once but under ten times. J is TRBJ1-6 and V is TRBV3-1, with D unresolved. From germline, CDR1 is LGHDT and CDR2 YNNKEL (reference sequence). V dropped 1 base and J dropped 1 base, with 20 bases sitting between them. The CDR3 loop spans 20 amino acids. In DNA form, the CDR3 reads TGTGCCAGCAGCCAAGGTCGAGGGTACACCTTGAGGTCCTATAATTCACCCCTCCACTTT. Its protein product is CASSQGRGYTLRSYNSPLHF.

The rearrangement uses TRBV2 and TRBJ2-5, with D uncertain. Trimming removed 2 bases from V and 7 bases from J, with 17 bases in between. The germline gives CDR1 SNHLY, CDR2 FYNNEI. CDR3 length: 15 residues. The CDR3 DNA sequence: TGTGCCAGCAGTGAAACCTTAGGCCCCCTCGGGACCCAGTACTTC. This translates into CASSETLGPLGTQYF.

Here the CDR3 DNA reads TGTGCCAGCAGTCTCGACAGCCCCCGACAGCAGTACTTC. It yields the protein CASSLDSPRQQYF. The V call is TRBV12-3 or TRBV12-4, the J call TRBJ2-7; D is possibly TRBD1 (5 bases). Trimming removed 5 bases from V and 8 bases from J, with 16 bases in between. The CDR3 totals 13 residues.

This clonotype was picked up a small number of times. V usage is TRBV4-1 and J usage is TRBJ2-1; D unclear. Germline lookup yields CDR1 MGHRA and CDR2 YSYEKL. The V gene lost 0 bases and the J gene lost 12 bases, with 15 bases spanning the gap. CDR3 size: 14 residues. The CDR3 here is CASSQDNRADGQFF. The CDR3 nucleotides read TGCGCCAGCAGCCAAGATAATAGGGCCGATGGGCAGTTCTTC.